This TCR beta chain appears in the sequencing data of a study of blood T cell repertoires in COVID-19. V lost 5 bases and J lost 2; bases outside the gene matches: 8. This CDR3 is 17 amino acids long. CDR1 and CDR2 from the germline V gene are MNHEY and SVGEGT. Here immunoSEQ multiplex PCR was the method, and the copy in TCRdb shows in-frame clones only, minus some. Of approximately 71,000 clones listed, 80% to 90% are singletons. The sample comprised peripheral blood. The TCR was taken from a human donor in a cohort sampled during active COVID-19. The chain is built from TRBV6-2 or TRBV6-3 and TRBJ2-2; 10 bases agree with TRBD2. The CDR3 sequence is CASSSGSGGINTGELFF. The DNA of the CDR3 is TGTGCCAGCAGTAGCGGTAGCGGGGGGATAAACACCGGGGAGCTGTTTTTT.